What follows describes a single T cell receptor beta chain. TCRdb's table, derived via immunoSEQ multiplex PCR, lists solely in-frame clones and lacks some. Of about 350,000 clones listed, around 89% are singletons. Indicated treatment: some 20 received Ad26.COV2.S at low or high dose, single or two shots; several received placebo; per-sample allocation not given. It was on day 63 after the first vaccine or placebo injection that samples were taken. The donor was a Boston adult aged 18-55 years. V was cut by 6 bases and J by 1 base, with 6 bases left in between. There are 11 residues in the CDR3. CDR1 SQVTM and CDR2 ANQGSEA come from the germline V gene. This specimen comes from a study of Ad26.COV2.S vaccination and SARS-CoV-2 variants. Turning to the study itself: Into the muscle, Ad26.COV2.S was dosed once or twice, 56 days apart.

The input for sequencing was peripheral blood, taken in a trial of Ad26.COV2.S vaccine versus placebo. The chain joins TRBV29-1 to TRBJ1-1; D gene unclear. This receptor was taken from a person aged 18-65 years who received the Ad26.COV2.S COVID-19 vaccine or a placebo. In DNA form, the CDR3 reads TGCAGCGTCAGAACGAACACTGAAGCTTTCTTT. Translation: CSVRTNTEAFF.